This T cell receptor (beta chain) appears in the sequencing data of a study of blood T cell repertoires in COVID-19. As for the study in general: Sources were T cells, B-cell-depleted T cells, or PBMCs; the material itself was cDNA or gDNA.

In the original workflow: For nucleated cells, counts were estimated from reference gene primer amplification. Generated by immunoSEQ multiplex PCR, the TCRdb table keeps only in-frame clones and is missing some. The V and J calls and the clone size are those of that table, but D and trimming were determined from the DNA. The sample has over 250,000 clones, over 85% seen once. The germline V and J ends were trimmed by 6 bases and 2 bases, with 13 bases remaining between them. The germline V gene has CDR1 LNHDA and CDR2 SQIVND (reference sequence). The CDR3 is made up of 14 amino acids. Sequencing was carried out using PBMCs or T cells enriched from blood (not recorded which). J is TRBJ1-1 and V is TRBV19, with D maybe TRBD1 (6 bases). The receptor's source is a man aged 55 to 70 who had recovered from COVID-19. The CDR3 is CASSLDSSNTEAFF. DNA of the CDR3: TGTGCCAGTAGCTTGGACAGCTCAAACACTGAAGCTTTCTTT.